This T cell receptor beta chain was captured in a study of blood T cell repertoires in COVID-19. On the study more broadly: Spain, Italy and the United States supplied samples that represented acute and convalescent COVID-19. Nucleic acid was either cDNA or gDNA, and it came from T cells, B-cell-depleted T cells, or PBMCs.

Original processing notes: Estimation of nucleated cell counts relied on the amplification of reference gene primers. Method: immunoSEQ multiplex PCR; TCRdb's copy keeps in-frame clones and lacks some. Clone size and V and J calls were adopted from that table, with D and trimming inferred from the DNA. Altogether some 260,000 clones are present, 88% being singletons, with the ten largest covering around 0.98%. This clone was found once. The V gene's germline CDR1 is LNHDA and CDR2 SQIVND (reference sequence). CDR3 size: 14 residues. V shed 10 bases and J shed 5 bases, with 20 bases lying between them.

This rearrangement joins TRBV19 to TRBJ1-2, with a weak D call TRBD1 (6 bases). This receptor was taken from a woman in her 40s who had recovered from COVID-19. Sequencing was carried out using peripheral blood. CDR3 DNA: TGTGCCACCCCAGGGGCATTTGGGTGGTATGGCTACACCTTC. It translates to CATPGAFGWYGYTF.